Listed below are T cell receptor beta chains from one sample, sequenced in a study of T cells in Graves' hyperthyroidism and ophthalmopathy. MiXCR, applied by TCRdb to the multiplex PCR reads, yields one record per CDR3 protein. This sample has more than 500,000 distinct CDR3 sequences; roughly 14% occur once, and the top ten carry over 3.5%. The specimen was blood. These receptors were collected from a woman aged 40 to 50 with Graves' ophthalmopathy. Both conserved end residues are part of each CDR3. Fields, in order: V gene, clone size, J gene, D gene, CDR3 DNA, CDR3 protein. The D gene is left open where the match is weak. Clone size appears in some rows only: once, few, many, or a class for an expanded clone.

TRBV28	many	TRBJ2-7	-	TGTGCCAGCAGTTCTATCCCCCTTGCGGAAACCTACGAGCAGTACTTC	CASSSIPLAETYEQYF
TRBV29-1	-	TRBJ2-7	-	TGCAGCAAAGAATTTCACTACGAGCAGTACTTC	CSKEFHYEQYF
TRBV12-3/TRBV12-4	many	TRBJ2-7	-	TGTGCCAGCAGAAGGACCGTTAGCTCCTACGAGCAGTACTTC	CASRRTVSSYEQYF
TRBV10-3	-	TRBJ2-2	TRBD2	TGTGCCATCAGTGATGGACTAGCGGGCTTTAACACCGGGGAGCTGTTTTTT	CAISDGLAGFNTGELFF
TRBV12-3/TRBV12-4	many	TRBJ2-7	TRBD2	TGTGCCAGCAGTTTCACTAGCGGAGACTACGAGCAGTACTTC	CASSFTSGDYEQYF
TRBV7-6	many	TRBJ2-7	-	TGTGCCAGCAGCTTAGCATCGGGTTTCCGATACGAGCAGTACTTC	CASSLASGFRYEQYF
TRBV19	many	TRBJ2-2	-	TGTGCCAGTAGTATCGAGGGCGGGGAGCTGTTTTTT	CASSIEGGELFF
TRBV5-1	many	TRBJ1-1	TRBD1	TGCGCCAGCAGCTTTCATGGGGGACAGTCGAACACTGAAGCTTTCTTT	CASSFHGGQSNTEAFF
TRBV29-1	many	TRBJ2-7	-	TGCAGCGTTGAAGAGGGCGGGGGCGACTACGAGCAGTACTTC	CSVEEGGGDYEQYF
TRBV12-3/TRBV12-4	-	TRBJ2-7	-	TGTGCCAGCAGTTTTACGCGATGGGAGCAGTACTTC	CASSFTRWEQYF
TRBV7-9	many	TRBJ2-7	TRBD1	TGTGCCAGCAGTCTACAGGGGATCTACGAGCAGTACTTC	CASSLQGIYEQYF
TRBV11-2	many	TRBJ2-6	-	TGTGCCAGCAGCTTAGGAGGCGCAGCTGGGGCCAACGTCCTGACTTTC	CASSLGGAAGANVLTF
TRBV4-1	few	TRBJ2-6	TRBD1	TGCGCCAGCAGGGGACAGAACTCTGGGGCCAACGTCCTGACTTTC	CASRGQNSGANVLTF
TRBV18	-	TRBJ2-1	TRBD2	TGTGCCAGCTCACCATGGACTAGCGGGGCGGAGAATGAGCAGTTCTTC	CASSPWTSGAENEQFF
TRBV4-1	-	TRBJ1-2	-	TGCGCCAGCAGCCAAGAACCGGCAGGGTTTGGCTACACCTTC	CASSQEPAGFGYTF
TRBV27	-	TRBJ1-5	TRBD1	TGTGCCAGCAGTGACAGGGTAGGCAGCAATCAGCCCCAGCATTTT	CASSDRVGSNQPQHF
TRBV28	-	TRBJ2-7	-	TGTGCCAGCAGTTTACGGGGACCAGAAGTCGGCGAGCAGTACTTC	CASSLRGPEVGEQYF
TRBV7-9	-	TRBJ1-2	-	TGTGCCAGCAGCTTAGGGGTAAACGCTAACTATGGCTACACCTTC	CASSLGVNANYGYTF
TRBV6-1	many	TRBJ2-7	TRBD2	TGTGCCAGCAGTGAATTTACGGGAGGGCCATACGAGCAGTACTTC	CASSEFTGGPYEQYF
TRBV11-3	once	TRBJ2-5	-	TGTGCCAGCAGCTACCCTTCTTGGCATGGAGAGACCCAGTACTTC	CASSYPSWHGETQYF
TRBV27	-	TRBJ1-2	-	TGTGCCAGCAGTTTACGGAGTGGCTACACCTTC	CASSLRSGYTF
TRBV28	many	TRBJ1-5	-	TGTGCCAGCAGTTTAAACGGACTGCAGCCCCAGCATTTT	CASSLNGLQPQHF
TRBV20-1	many	TRBJ2-5	TRBD2	TGCAGTGCTAGAGATCGATTAGCGGGCGAGCGGGAGACCCAGTACTTC	CSARDRLAGERETQYF
TRBV11-2	few	TRBJ2-2	-	TGTGCCAGCAGCGCAGACAGATACACCGGGGAGCTGTTTTTT	CASSADRYTGELFF
TRBV28	many	TRBJ1-1	-	TGTGCCAGCATAGGTTTGCGGAACACTGAAGCTTTCTTT	CASIGLRNTEAFF
TRBV20-1	-	TRBJ2-3	-	TGCAGTGCTAGTCTACGCACAGATACGCAGTATTTT	CSASLRTDTQYF
TRBV28	-	TRBJ2-6	-	TGTGCCAGCACCTCTCTCGACGGAGGAACCTCTGGGGCCAACGTCCTGACTTTC	CASTSLDGGTSGANVLTF
TRBV6-2/TRBV6-3	-	TRBJ2-7	-	TGTGCCAGCACCAGCGAGTCCTACGAGCAGTACTTC	CASTSESYEQYF
TRBV6-1	-	TRBJ1-1	-	TGTGCCAGCAGCCCGAGGACTAGTCGCCCTGAAGCTTTCTTT	CASSPRTSRPEAFF
TRBV7-9	many	TRBJ2-7	TRBD1	TGTGCCAGCAGCTTATGGGACAGGGGCGACTACGAGCAGTACTTC	CASSLWDRGDYEQYF
TRBV7-7	many	TRBJ2-2	-	TGTGCTAGCAGCTTAGAAGCGGGTACCGGGGAGCTGTTTTTT	CASSLEAGTGELFF
TRBV11-1	few	TRBJ2-5	-	TGTGCCAGCAGCTACGGAGATAGAGAGACCCAGTACTTC	CASSYGDRETQYF
TRBV27	many	TRBJ1-2	-	TGTGCCAGCAGTCCATTACAGGCGGGGCACTATGGCTACACCTTC	CASSPLQAGHYGYTF
TRBV7-8	many	TRBJ1-5	-	TGTGCCAGCAGCTTTGACAGAAGCAATCAGCCCCAGCATTTT	CASSFDRSNQPQHF
TRBV6-2/TRBV6-3	many	TRBJ1-5	-	TGTGCCAGCAGCAGCCGGGACCGCAATCAGCCCCAGCATTTT	CASSSRDRNQPQHF
TRBV20-1	many	TRBJ2-5	-	TGCAGTGCTAGAGAGGGGGATGTTCGAGAGACCCAGTACTTC	CSAREGDVRETQYF
TRBV6-2/TRBV6-3	many	TRBJ1-5	-	TGTGCCAGCACCACGTCGGGGGCCGGGCAGCCCCAGCATTTT	CASTTSGAGQPQHF
TRBV9	-	TRBJ2-5	TRBD1	TGTGCCAGCAGCGCACAGGGGTTGGCAGAGACCCAGTACTTC	CASSAQGLAETQYF
TRBV28	few	TRBJ1-1	-	TGTGCCAGCAGTTTACTGTCGGGGGAAGCTTTCTTT	CASSLLSGEAFF
TRBV27	many	TRBJ1-2	-	TGTGCCAGCTCTGCCTTCGGGAGGCCCAGCTACACCTTC	CASSAFGRPSYTF
TRBV27	few	TRBJ2-5	TRBD2	TGTGCCAGCAGAAAAACTAGCGGGAGTCCAAAGGGGGAGACCCAGTGCTTC	CASRKTSGSPKGETQCF
TRBV28	many	TRBJ2-7	TRBD2	TGTGCCAGCAGTTTCGCTAGCGGAGCAGGCGGGCAGTACTTC	CASSFASGAGGQYF